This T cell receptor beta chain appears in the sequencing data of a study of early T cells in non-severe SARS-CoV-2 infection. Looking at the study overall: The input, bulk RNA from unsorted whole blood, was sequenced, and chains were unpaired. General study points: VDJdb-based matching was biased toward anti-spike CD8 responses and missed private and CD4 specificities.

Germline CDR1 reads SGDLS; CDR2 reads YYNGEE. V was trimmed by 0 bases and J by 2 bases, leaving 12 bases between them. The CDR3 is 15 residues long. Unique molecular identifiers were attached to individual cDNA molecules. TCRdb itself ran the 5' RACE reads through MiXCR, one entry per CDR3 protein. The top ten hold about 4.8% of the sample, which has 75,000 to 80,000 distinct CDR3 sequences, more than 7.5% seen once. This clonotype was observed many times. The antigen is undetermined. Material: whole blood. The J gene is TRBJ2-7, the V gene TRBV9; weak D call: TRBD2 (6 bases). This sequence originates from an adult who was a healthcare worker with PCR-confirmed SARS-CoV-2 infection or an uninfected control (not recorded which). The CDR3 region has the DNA TGTGCCAGCAGCGTAGATGCTAGCGATGCCTACGAGCAGTACTTC. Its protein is CASSVDASDAYEQYF.